This section outlines one T cell receptor beta chain sequence together with its context. Its matching antigen is unknown. For TCRbeta, the library was prepared with unique molecular identifiers. A single record per CDR3 protein comes from TCRdb applying MiXCR to the PCR reads. The profile shows about 200,000 distinct CDR3 sequences, 17% of them singletons. This CDR3 region has 15 residues. Germline V lookup: CDR1 MDHEN, CDR2 SYDVKM. J lost 2 bases, V lost 5 bases, and 7 bases had no gene match. The sample belongs to a study of T-cell reconstitution after alpha-beta-depleted transplantation in children. The study's findings and limits: Surviving recipient T cells and intrathymic progenitors accounted for some patients' high TCRbeta diversity at day 60. Several hundred graft clones that had expanded were reportedly the source of alpha-beta T cells about two months after transplant. The authors attributed T-cell counts and diversity one year after transplant mostly to newly produced T cells.

Source: PBMCs, mostly from graft donor cells, taken 360 days after TCRalphabeta/CD19-depleted stem cell transplant. The chain links TRBV28 to TRBJ2-3; 7 bases are a match to TRBD1. The sequence derives from a male patient aged 2-9 years who had a stem cell transplant for acute lymphoblastic leukemia, so the T cells may come from the graft donor. Here the CDR3 reads CASSPGTAITDTQYF. CDR3 coding DNA: TGTGCCAGCAGTCCCGGGACAGCAATCACAGATACGCAGTATTTT.